One TCR beta chain is described in this entry. Its target is not known. The CDR3 runs 15 residues. Germline CDR1 and CDR2: MDHEN and SYDVKM. V was clipped by 8 bases and J by 3 bases; unmatched bases: 11. The data were obtained in a study of OX40 agonist ivuxolimab in advanced cancers. The wider study: Ivuxolimab, an antibody that agonizes OX40 (CD134), was administered to the patients. Mean age about 60 years, range 23 to 79; roughly 80% male. A diagnosis of hepatocellular carcinoma, melanoma, renal cell or head and neck cancer was present in dose-escalation patients.

TCRdb's copy holds only in-frame clones and misses some; the assay was immunoSEQ multiplex PCR. Of about 81,000 clones in the sample, about 86% were seen once. Findings and limits, study-wide: Specificity for antigen went undetermined in the expanded peripheral T cells.

This rearrangement joins TRBV28 to TRBJ2-7; 9 nucleotides match TRBD1. Sample: CD4+ or CD8+ T cells sorted from blood, taken in a trial of the OX40 agonist ivuxolimab. This receptor was identified in an adult with an advanced solid tumor such as melanoma, head and neck, liver or kidney cancer. The CDR3, as DNA: TGTGCCAGCGTCCCCCGGACAGGGGCCGGCTACGAGCAGTACTTC. Amino acids: CASVPRTGAGYEQYF.